Following are 2 T cell receptor beta chains from one sample sequenced in a study of T cell repertoires in cytomegalovirus infection. TCRdb ran MiXCR on the reads and lists one entry per CDR3 protein. The top ten clones hold approximately 13% of a sample with about 350,000 distinct CDR3 sequences, approximately 35% of them seen once. For these TCRs, the target antigens are not known. The sample here was cultured PBMCs, taken from culture after CMV antigen stimulation. Every receptor here comes from a human donor in good health (CMV status not recorded). Some clones in this sample may be carry-over from other donors' samples.

This chain joins TRBV6-2 or TRBV6-3 and TRBJ2-1; 11 bases line up with TRBD2. This CDR3 is built from 15 residues. CDR1 MNHEY and CDR2 SVGEGT come from the germline V gene. The V segment lost 0 bases and the J segment 10 bases; nucleotides outside the gene matches: 5. DNA of the CDR3: TGTGCCAGCAGTTACTCAGGGACTAGCGGTGCAGAGCAGTTCTTC. This sequence encodes CASSYSGTSGAEQFF.

This clonotype was recorded at least ten times. This chain joins TRBV7-9 and TRBJ2-2, with 7 bases lining up with TRBD2. This CDR3 comprises 16 residues. The V gene end was trimmed by 6 bases and the J gene end by 4 bases; junction bases not matched to a gene: 11. From germline, CDR1 is SEHNR and CDR2 FQNEAQ (reference sequence). The CDR3 DNA follows: TGTGCCAGCAGTCTCCGTGTGGCGGGAGCCACCGGGGAGCTGTTTTTT. Translated: CASSLRVAGATGELFF.